This TCR beta chain was documented in a study of read filtering for tumor transcriptome and immune sequencing. Study-level points and caveats: Correlation between methods rose after single-read clonotypes were removed.

The junction had 17 bases not matched to a gene; V was cut back by 3 bases and J by 0 bases. The CDR3 has 20 amino acids. The germline V gene encodes CDR1 LGHDT and CDR2 YNNKEL (reference sequence). As for this clonotype: No antigen is known for it.

Molecular barcoded adaptors covering alpha/delta and beta/gamma chains were used on roughly 370 ng RNA. TCRdb re-called the reads through MiXCR, storing one row per CDR3 protein. The table shows 130,000 or so distinct CDR3 sequences, with around 13% occurring only once. Sequencing was done on a sample of a population of CD138-negative cells sorted from bone marrow. This TCR came from a donor at least 40 years old with multiple myeloma. The chain recombines TRBV3-1 with TRBJ2-1; 7 bases map to TRBD2. The chain's CDR3 is CASSHPPPASGLSSYNEQFF. The CDR3 DNA reads as TGTGCCAGCAGCCACCCTCCTCCGGCTAGCGGTTTGAGCTCCTACAATGAGCAGTTCTTC.